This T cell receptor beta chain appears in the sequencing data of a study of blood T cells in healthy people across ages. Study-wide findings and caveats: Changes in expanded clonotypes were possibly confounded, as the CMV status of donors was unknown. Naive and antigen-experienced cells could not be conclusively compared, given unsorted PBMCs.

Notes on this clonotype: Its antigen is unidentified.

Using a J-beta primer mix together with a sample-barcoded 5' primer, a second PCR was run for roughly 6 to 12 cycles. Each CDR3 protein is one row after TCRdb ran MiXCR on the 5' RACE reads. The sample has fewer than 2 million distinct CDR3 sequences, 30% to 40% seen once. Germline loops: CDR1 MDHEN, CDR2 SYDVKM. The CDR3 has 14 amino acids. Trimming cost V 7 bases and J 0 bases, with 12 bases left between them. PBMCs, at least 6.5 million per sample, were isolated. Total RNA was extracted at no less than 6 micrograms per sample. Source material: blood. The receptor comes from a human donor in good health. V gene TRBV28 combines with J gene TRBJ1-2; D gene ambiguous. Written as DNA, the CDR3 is TGTGCCAGCACCCCAGGAATAACTAACTATGGCTACACCTTC. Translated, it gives CASTPGITNYGYTF.